The clone carrying this TCR beta chain was detected a few times. Its antigen remains unknown. The data were taken from a study of T cells in Graves' hyperthyroidism and ophthalmopathy. Study conclusions and caveats: In validation, the model predicted ophthalmopathy. These predictions came a median about 6.5 months before onset. Most thyroid clonotypes that were expanded above 0.001 also turned up in blood.

Amplified TCR beta CDR3 regions derived from RNA transcripts. The HTBI primer set served for first-round RT-PCR of the TCR CDR3. One entry per CDR3 protein, called by TCRdb with MiXCR from the multiplex PCR reads. The table lists about 370,000 distinct CDR3 sequences, roughly 15% of them singletons. The CDR3 extends over 17 amino acids. With 4 bases clipped from V and 5 bases from J, the junction kept 7 bases outside the gene matches. Germline V CDR1 and CDR2: MNHNS, SASEGT. This TCR was sampled from a woman aged 55-70 years with Graves' ophthalmopathy. The rearrangement links TRBV6-1 to TRBJ2-2, with 13 bases that match TRBD2. Source material: blood. The CDR3: CASSAGLAGAWTGELFF. As DNA, the CDR3 is TGTGCCAGCAGTGCAGGACTAGCGGGAGCGTGGACCGGGGAGCTGTTTTTT.